Judged by abundance, the clone carrying this T cell receptor beta chain is large (0.1 to 1%). These data belong to a study of CD8+ T cells in alopecia areata. Noted treatment: oral pan-JAK inhibitor, 5-10 mg twice daily. From alopecia areata patients, lesional scalp punch biopsies and peripheral blood were collected. The V gene lost 6 bases and the J gene lost 2 bases, with 10 bases spanning the gap. In germline, CDR1 is MNHEY, CDR2 SMNVEV (reference sequence). The CDR3 is 13 amino acids. RNA, once extracted, was reverse transcribed into cDNA for use as the sequencing template. TCRdb's copy holds only in-frame clones and misses some; the assay was immunoSEQ multiplex PCR. The table shows 10,000 to 15,000 clones, with 68% occurring only once.

The V and J genes are TRBV27 and TRBJ2-5, with D unresolved. The receptor comes from a human donor with alopecia areata. The sample here was skin, taken at week 4, from a patient treated with tofacitinib. Here the CDR3 reads CASSRRPQETQYF. CDR3 sequence (DNA): TGTGCCAGCAGCCGCCGGCCACAAGAGACCCAGTACTTC.